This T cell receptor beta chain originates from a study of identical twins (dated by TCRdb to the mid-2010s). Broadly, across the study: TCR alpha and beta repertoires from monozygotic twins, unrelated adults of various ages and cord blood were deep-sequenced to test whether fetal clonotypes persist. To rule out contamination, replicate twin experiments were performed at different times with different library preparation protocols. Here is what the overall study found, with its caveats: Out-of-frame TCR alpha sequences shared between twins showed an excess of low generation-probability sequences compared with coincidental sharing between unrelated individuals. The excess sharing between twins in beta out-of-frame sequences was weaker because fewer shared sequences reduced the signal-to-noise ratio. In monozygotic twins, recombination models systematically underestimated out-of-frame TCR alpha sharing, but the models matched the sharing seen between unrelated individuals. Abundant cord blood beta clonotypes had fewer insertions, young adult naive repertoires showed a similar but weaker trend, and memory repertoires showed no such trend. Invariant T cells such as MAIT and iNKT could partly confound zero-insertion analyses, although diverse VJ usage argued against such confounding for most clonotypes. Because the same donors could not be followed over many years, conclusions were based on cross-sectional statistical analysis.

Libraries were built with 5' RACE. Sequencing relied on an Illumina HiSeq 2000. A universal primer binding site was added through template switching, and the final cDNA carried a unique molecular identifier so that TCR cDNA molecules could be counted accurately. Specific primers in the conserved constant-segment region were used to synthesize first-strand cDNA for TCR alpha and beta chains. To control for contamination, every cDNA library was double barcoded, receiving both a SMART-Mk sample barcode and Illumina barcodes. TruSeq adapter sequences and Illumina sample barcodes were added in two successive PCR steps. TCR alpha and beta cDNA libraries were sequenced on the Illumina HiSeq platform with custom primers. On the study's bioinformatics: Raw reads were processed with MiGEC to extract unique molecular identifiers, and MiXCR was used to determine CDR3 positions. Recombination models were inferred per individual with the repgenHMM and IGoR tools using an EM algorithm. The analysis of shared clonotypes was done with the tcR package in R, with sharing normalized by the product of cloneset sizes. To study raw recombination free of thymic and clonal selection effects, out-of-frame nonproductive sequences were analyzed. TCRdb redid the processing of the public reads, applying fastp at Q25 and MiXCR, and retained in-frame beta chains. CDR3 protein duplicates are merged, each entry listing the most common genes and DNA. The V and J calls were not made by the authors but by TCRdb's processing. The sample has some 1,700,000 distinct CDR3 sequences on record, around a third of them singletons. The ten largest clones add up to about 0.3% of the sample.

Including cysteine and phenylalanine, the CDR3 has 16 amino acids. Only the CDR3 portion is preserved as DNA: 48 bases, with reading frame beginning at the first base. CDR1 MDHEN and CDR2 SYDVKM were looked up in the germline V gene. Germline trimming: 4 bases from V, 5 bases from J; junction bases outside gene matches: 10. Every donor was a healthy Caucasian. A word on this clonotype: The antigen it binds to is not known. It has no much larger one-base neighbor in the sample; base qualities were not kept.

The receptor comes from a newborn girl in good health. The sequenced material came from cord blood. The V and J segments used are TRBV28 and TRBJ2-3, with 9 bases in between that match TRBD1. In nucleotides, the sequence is TGTGCCAGCAGTTCAATACAGGGGGCAATAGGAGATACGCAGTATTTT. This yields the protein CASSSIQGAIGDTQYF.